Below are 9 T cell receptor beta chains sequenced from a single sample in a study of chemoradiotherapy in HPV16-positive cancers. TCRdb's copy holds only in-frame clones and misses some; the assay was immunoSEQ multiplex PCR. The table records about 24,000 clones, 87% of them present only once. The specimen comprised blood, sampled from a patient who underwent chemoradiotherapy. These receptors came from a human donor with HPV-associated anogenital cancer.

The genes are TRBV5-1 and TRBJ1-1; 8 nucleotides line up with TRBD1. Germline CDR1 reads SGHRS; CDR2 reads YFSETQ. This CDR3 is built from 14 residues. V was clipped by 3 bases and J by 5 bases; unmatched bases: 6. CDR3 sequence reads: CASSSDRGETEAFF. The CDR3 DNA sequence: TGCGCCAGCAGCTCCGACAGGGGAGAGACTGAAGCTTTCTTT.

The V call is TRBV6-1, the J call TRBJ2-7; possibly TRBD2 for D (5 bases). The CDR3 totals 14 residues. V was pared by 4 bases and J by 3 bases, with 13 bases between. Per the germline V gene, CDR1 is MNHNS and CDR2 is SASEGT. The CDR3 reads CASSGDWEIYEQYF. CDR3 in DNA: TGTGCCAGCAGTGGTGACTGGGAGATCTACGAGCAGTACTTC.

J is TRBJ2-3 and V is TRBV5-1, with no clear D. This CDR3 has 15 residues. V was pared by 3 bases and J by 4 bases, with 15 bases between. The germline V gene has CDR1 SGHRS and CDR2 YFSETQ. DNA for the CDR3: TGCGCCAGCAGCTCCCGACGGGCCAGGTCAGATACGCAGTATTTT. It is translated as CASSSRRARSDTQYF.

V and J are TRBV25-1 and TRBJ1-1; D call uncertain. V shed 3 bases and J shed 3 bases, with 14 bases lying between them. CDR1 is MGHDK, CDR2 SYGVNS, per germline. The CDR3 has 15 residues. CDR3 in amino acids: CASSEYIGVDTEAFF. In DNA, the CDR3 is TGTGCCAGCAGTGAGTACATCGGGGTAGACACTGAAGCTTTCTTT.

DNA for the CDR3: TGTGCCAGCAGCTCTGGGACTAGCGGGGGTAATGAGCAGTTCTTC. Protein: CASSSGTSGGNEQFF. This chain uses TRBV13 with TRBJ2-1; 14 bases are shared with TRBD2. The CDR3 is 15 amino acids. With 4 bases clipped from V and 7 bases from J, the junction kept 3 bases outside the gene matches. Per germline, CDR1 PRHDT and CDR2 FYEKMQ (reference sequence). Based on the CDR3 plus reference TRBV13 and TRBJ2-1, the full variable domain is AAGVIQSPRHLIKEKRETATLKCYPIPRHDTVYWYQQGPGQDPQFLISFYEKMQSDKGSIPDRFSAQQFSDYHSELNMSSLELGDSALYFCASSSGTSGGNEQFFGPGTRLTVL.

The chain employs TRBV5-6 and TRBJ1-5; D gene unclear. The CDR3 sequence is 16 residues long. Trimming left V 0 bases short and J 0 bases short, with 10 bases between. Per germline, CDR1 SGHDT and CDR2 YYEEEE. CDR3 nucleotide sequence: TGTGCCAGCAGCTTGGGAGGCTCCTATAGCAATCAGCCCCAGCATTTT. It encodes CASSLGGSYSNQPQHF. The entire variable domain, with the rest obtained from reference TRBV5-6 and TRBJ1-5, is as follows: DAGVTQSPTHLIKTRGQQVTLRCSPKSGHDTVSWYQQALGQGPQFIFQYYEEEERQRGNFPDRFSGHQFPNYSSELNVNALLLGDSALYLCASSLGGSYSNQPQHFGDGTRLSIL.

The chain employs TRBV27 and TRBJ2-2; 8 positions match TRBD2. V was clipped by 2 bases and J by 6 bases; unmatched bases: 5. The germline gives CDR1 MNHEY, CDR2 SMNVEV (reference sequence). This CDR3 is built from 15 residues. Here the CDR3 reads CASSLVGRASGELFF. In nucleotides, the CDR3 is TGTGCCAGCAGTTTAGTCGGGAGGGCCTCCGGGGAGCTGTTTTTT.

The V call is TRBV10-1, the J call TRBJ2-1, with no clear D. The ends were cut back, 3 bases at V and 4 bases at J, with 10 bases in the middle. CDR1 and CDR2 (germline): WNHNN, SYGVQD (reference sequence). The CDR3 runs to 14 residues. CDR3: CASSDRVLYNEQFF. The CDR3, as DNA: TGCGCCAGCAGTGACCGGGTCTTGTACAATGAGCAGTTCTTC.

The chain carries TRBV4-3 and TRBJ2-1; possibly TRBD1 for D (5 bases). Trimming shortened V by 1 base and J by 10 bases, and 17 bases separated the two germline ends. This CDR3 spans 15 amino acids. Germline CDR1 and CDR2: LGHNA and YSLEER. The CDR3 reads CASSQGNKGRGEQFF. CDR3 bases: TGCGCCAGCAGCCAAGGGAATAAGGGGCGAGGAGAGCAGTTCTTC.